The clone carrying this T cell receptor beta chain has at least ten counts. The CDR3 totals 14 residues. The germline V gene encodes CDR1 SGHTA and CDR2 FQGTGA. The V and J ends lost 5 bases and 7 bases respectively, with 14 bases between them. The data stem from a study of low-dose radiotherapy and immunotherapy resistance in tumors. Study as a whole: Members of Cohort 1 were treated with 0.5 Gy per fraction every 2 weeks. The prescribed total PTV dose was 6.5 Gy. In Cohort 2, 1 Gy per fraction was delivered every two weeks, for a total of 13 Gy over 26 weeks.

TRAV- and TRBV-specific primers, spanning alpha and beta chains, primed first-strand cDNA. Amplification of TCRs used a constant-region primer and V-primer adapter for around 18 PCR cycles. Each CDR3 protein gets one entry after TCRdb re-called the reads with MiXCR. The table records tens of thousands of distinct CDR3 sequences, around 9.2% of them present only once. Specified time point: before trial treatment. Donors received a regimen that comprised nivolumab, ipilimumab, aspirin, low-dose cyclophosphamide and low-dose radiotherapy. Patients deemed eligible presented with advanced solid tumors lacking tumor-infiltrating lymphocytes.

The TCR comes from a male donor with prostate cancer. The V and J genes are TRBV7-3 and TRBJ2-2; no firm D call. The material was PBMCs, obtained before treatment. This CDR3 reads CASSNSLSVGELFF. The DNA for the CDR3 is TGTGCCAGCAGCAACTCTCTCAGCGTCGGGGAGCTGTTTTTT.